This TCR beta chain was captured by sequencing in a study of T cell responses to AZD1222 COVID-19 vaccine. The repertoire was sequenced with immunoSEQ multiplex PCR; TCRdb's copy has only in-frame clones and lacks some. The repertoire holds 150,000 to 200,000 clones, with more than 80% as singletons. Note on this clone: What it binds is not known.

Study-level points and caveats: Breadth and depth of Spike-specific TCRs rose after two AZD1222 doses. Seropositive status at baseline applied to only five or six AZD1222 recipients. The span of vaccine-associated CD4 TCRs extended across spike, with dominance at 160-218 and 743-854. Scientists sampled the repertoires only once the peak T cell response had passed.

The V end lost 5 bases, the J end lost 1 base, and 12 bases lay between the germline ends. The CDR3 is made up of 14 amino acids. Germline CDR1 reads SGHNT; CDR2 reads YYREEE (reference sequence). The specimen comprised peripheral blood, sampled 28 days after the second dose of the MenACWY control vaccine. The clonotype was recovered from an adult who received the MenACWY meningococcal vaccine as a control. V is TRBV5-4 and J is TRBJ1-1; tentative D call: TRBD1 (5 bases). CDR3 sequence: CASRRRTGNTEAFF. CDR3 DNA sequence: TGTGCCAGCAGAAGGCGCACAGGGAACACTGAAGCTTTCTTT.